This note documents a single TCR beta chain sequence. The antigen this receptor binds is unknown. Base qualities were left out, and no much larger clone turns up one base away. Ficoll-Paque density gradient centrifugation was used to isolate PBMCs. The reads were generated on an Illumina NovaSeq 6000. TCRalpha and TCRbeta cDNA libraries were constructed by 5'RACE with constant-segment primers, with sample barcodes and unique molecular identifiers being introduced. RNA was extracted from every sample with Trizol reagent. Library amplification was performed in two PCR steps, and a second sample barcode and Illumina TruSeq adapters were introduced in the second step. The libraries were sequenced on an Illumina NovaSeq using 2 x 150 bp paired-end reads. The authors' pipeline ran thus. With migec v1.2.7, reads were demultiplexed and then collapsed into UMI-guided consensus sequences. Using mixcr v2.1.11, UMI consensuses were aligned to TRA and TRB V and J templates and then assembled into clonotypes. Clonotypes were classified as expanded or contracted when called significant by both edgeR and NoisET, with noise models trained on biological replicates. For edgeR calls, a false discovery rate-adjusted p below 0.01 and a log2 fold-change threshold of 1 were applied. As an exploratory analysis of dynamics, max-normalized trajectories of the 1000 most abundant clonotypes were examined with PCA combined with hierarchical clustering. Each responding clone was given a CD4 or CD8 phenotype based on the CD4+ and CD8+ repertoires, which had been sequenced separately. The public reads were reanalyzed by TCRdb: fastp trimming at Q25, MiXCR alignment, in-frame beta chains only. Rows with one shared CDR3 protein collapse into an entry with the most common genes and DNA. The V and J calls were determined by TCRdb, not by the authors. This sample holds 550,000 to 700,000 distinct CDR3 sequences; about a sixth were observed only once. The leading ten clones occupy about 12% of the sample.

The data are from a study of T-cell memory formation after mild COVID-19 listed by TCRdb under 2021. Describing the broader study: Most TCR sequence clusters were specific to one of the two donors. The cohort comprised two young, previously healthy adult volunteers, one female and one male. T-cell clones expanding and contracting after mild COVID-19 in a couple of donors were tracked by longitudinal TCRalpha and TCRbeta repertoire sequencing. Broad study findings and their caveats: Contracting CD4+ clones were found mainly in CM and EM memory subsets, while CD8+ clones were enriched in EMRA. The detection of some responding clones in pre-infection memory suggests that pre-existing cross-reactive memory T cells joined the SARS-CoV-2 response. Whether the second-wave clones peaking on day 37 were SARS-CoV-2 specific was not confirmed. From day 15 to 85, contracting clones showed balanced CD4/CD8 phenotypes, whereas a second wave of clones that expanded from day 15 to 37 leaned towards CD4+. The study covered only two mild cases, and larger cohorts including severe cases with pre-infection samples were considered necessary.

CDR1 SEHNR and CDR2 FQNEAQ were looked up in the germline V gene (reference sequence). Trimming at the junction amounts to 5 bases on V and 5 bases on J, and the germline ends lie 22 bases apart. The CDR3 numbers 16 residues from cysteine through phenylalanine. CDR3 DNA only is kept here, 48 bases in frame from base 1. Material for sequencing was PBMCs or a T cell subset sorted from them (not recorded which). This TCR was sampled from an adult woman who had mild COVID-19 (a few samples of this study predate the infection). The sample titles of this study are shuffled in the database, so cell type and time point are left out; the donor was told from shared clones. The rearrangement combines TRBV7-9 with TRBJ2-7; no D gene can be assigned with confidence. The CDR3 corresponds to CASSPPPPRRQDEQYF. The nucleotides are TGTGCCAGCAGCCCACCCCCCCCTAGGCGGCAAGACGAGCAGTACTTC. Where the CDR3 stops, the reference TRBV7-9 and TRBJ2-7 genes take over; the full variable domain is DTGVSQNPRHKITKRGQNVTFRCDPISEHNRLYWYRQTLGQGPEFLTYFQNEAQLEKSRLLSDRFSAERPKGSFSTLEIQRTEQGDSAMYLCASSPPPPRRQDEQYFGPGTRLTVT.